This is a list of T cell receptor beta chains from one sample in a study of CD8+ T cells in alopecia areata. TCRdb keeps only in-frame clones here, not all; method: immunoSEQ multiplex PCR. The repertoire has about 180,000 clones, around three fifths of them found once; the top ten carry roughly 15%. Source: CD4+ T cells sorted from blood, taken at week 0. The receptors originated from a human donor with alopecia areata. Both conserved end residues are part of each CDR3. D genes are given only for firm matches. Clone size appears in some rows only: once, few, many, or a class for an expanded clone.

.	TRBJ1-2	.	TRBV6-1	CASSDPEYGYTF	TGTGCCAGCAGTGATCCCGAGTATGGCTACACCTTC
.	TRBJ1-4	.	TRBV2	CASSEGRRSQKLFF	TGTGCCAGCAGTGAAGGTCGACGGTCTCAAAAACTGTTTTTT
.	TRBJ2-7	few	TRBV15	CATSRAGKTYEQYF	TGTGCCACCAGCAGAGCAGGAAAAACCTACGAGCAGTACTTC
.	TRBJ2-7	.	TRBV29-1	CSVGTRYSYEQYF	TGCAGCGTTGGAACACGGTACTCCTACGAGCAGTACTTC
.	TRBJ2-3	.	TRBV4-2	CASSQVGLPKDTDTQYF	TGTGCCAGCAGCCAAGTGGGCCTGCCGAAGGACACAGATACGCAGTATTTT
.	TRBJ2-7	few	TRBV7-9	CASSRTHTSSYEQYF	TGTGCCAGCAGCCGCACGCACACCAGCTCCTACGAGCAGTACTTC
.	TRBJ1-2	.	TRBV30	CAWSGRYGYTF	TGTGCCTGGAGTGGACGCTATGGCTACACCTTC
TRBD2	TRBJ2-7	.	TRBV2	CASMTGTTDEQYF	TGTGCCAGCATGACTGGGACTACGGACGAGCAGTACTTC
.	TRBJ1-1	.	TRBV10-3	CAISVGWEAEAFF	TGTGCCATCAGTGTAGGGTGGGAGGCTGAAGCTTTCTTT
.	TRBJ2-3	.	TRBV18	CASSPVDYTQYF	TGTGCCAGCTCACCGGTCGACTATACGCAGTATTTT
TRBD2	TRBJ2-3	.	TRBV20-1	CSASGGNQYF	TGCAGTGCCAGCGGGGGTAATCAGTATTTT
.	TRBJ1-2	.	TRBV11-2	CASSLDLPPGYGYTF	TGTGCCAGCAGCTTAGATCTACCCCCCGGCTATGGCTACACCTTC
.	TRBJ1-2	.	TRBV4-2	CASSQEIQGWGYTF	TGTGCCAGCAGCCAAGAGATCCAGGGCTGGGGCTACACCTTC
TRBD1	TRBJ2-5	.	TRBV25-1	CASSEFGTGKETQYF	TGTGCCAGCAGTGAATTCGGGACAGGGAAAGAGACCCAGTACTTC
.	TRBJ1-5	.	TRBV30	CAWSAKGGQPQHF	TGTGCCTGGAGTGCGAAGGGTGGTCAGCCCCAGCATTTT
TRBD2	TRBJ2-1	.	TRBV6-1	CASRGPSGGAGEQFF	TGTGCCAGCAGAGGACCTAGCGGGGGGGCCGGTGAGCAGTTCTTC
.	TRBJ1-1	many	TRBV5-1	CASSLAVNTEAFF	TGCGCCAGCAGCTTGGCTGTGAACACTGAAGCTTTCTTT
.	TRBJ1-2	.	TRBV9	CASSPTSTGYGYTF	TGTGCCAGCAGCCCAACCTCAACCGGATATGGCTACACCTTC
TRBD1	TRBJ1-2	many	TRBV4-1	CASSQDPGGWYGYTF	TGCGCCAGCAGCCAAGATCCAGGGGGCTGGTATGGCTACACCTTC
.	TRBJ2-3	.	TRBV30	CAWTSTDTQYF	TGTGCCTGGACAAGCACAGATACGCAGTATTTT
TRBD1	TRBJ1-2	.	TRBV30	CAWSNGTVHGYTF	TGTGCCTGGAGTAACGGGACAGTCCATGGCTACACCTTC
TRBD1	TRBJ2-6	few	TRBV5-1	CASSLAPLGTGVSGANVLTF	TGCGCCAGCAGCTTGGCTCCGTTGGGGACAGGGGTTTCTGGGGCCAACGTCCTGACTTTC
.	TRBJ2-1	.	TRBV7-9	CASSRTGTLYNEQFF	TGTGCCAGCAGCCGAACCGGGACACTCTACAATGAGCAGTTCTTC
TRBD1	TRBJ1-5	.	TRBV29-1	CSIGQGNQPQHF	TGCAGTATTGGACAGGGCAATCAGCCCCAGCATTTT
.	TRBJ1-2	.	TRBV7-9	CASSLEQGYTF	TGTGCCAGCAGCTTAGAGCAGGGCTACACCTTC
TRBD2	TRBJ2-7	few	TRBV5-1	CASSPSGTSGYEQYF	TGCGCCAGCAGCCCGAGTGGGACTAGCGGATACGAGCAGTACTTC
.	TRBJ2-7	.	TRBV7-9	CASRPLSYEQYF	TGTGCCAGCCGCCCCTTATCCTACGAGCAGTACTTC
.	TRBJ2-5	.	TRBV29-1	CSVGGGAVPGETQYF	TGCAGCGTGGGGGGAGGAGCGGTACCTGGGGAGACCCAGTACTTC
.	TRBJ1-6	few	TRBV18	CASSYDMLSPLHF	TGTGCCAGCTCGTACGACATGTTGTCACCCCTCCACTTT
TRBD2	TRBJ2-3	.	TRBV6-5	CASSGLAGGTDTQYF	TGTGCCAGCAGTGGTCTAGCGGGTGGCACAGATACGCAGTATTTT
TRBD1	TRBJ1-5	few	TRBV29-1	CSTRDSQNQPQHF	TGCAGCACCCGGGACAGTCAGAATCAGCCCCAGCATTTT
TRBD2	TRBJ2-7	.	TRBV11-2	CASSPISGGPYEQYF	TGTGCCAGCAGCCCCATTAGCGGGGGCCCCTACGAGCAGTACTTC
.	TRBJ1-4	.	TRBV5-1	CASEWNATNEKLFF	TGCGCCAGCGAATGGAATGCAACTAATGAAAAACTGTTTTTT
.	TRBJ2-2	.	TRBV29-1	CSVEEPGELFF	TGCAGCGTTGAAGAACCCGGGGAGCTGTTTTTT
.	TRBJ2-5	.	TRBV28	CASSPRTGVTQYF	TGTGCCAGCAGTCCCCGCACCGGGGTGACCCAGTACTTC
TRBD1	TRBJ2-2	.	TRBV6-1	CASSASGGTGELFF	TGTGCCAGCAGTGCGTCAGGGGGTACCGGGGAGCTGTTTTTT
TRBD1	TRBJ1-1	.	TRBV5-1	CASRTTGDRTEAFF	TGCGCCAGCAGAACCACAGGGGACAGGACTGAAGCTTTCTTT
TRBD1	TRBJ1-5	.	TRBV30	CAWSRGPYSNQPQHF	TGTGCCTGGAGCAGGGGGCCGTATAGCAATCAGCCCCAGCATTTT
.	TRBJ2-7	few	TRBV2	CASSDGDRTEQYF	TGTGCCAGCAGCGATGGAGACAGAACAGAGCAGTACTTC
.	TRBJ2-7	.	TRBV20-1	CSARRNYEQYF	TGCAGTGCTCGACGGAACTACGAGCAGTACTTC
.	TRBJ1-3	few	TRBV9	CASSVALGPAGNTIYF	TGTGCCAGCAGCGTAGCTCTGGGGCCGGCTGGAAACACCATATATTTT
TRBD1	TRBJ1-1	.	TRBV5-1	CASSAQTGSTEAFF	TGCGCCAGCAGCGCCCAGACAGGGAGCACTGAAGCTTTCTTT
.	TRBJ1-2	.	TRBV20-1	CSAGRGYTF	TGCAGTGCTGGACGGGGCTACACCTTC
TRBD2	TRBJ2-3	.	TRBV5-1	CASSRTSGRATDTQYF	TGCGCCAGCTCCAGGACTAGCGGGCGTGCCACAGATACGCAGTATTTT
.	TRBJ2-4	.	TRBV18	CASSEDRTVIQYF	TGTGCCAGCTCAGAAGACAGAACGGTCATTCAGTACTTC
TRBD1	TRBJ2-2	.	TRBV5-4	CASSTGQGANTGELFF	TGTGCCAGCAGCACCGGACAGGGGGCAAACACCGGGGAGCTGTTTTTT
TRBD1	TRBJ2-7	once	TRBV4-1	CASSPVTGQGVLGPIAYEQYF	TGCGCCAGCAGCCCAGTCACCGGACAGGGTGTTTTAGGGCCGATTGCCTACGAGCAGTACTTC
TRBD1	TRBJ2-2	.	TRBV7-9	CVTGQSNTGELFF	TGTGTTACGGGACAGTCGAACACCGGGGAGCTGTTTTTT
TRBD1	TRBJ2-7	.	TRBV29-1	CSVRRQGSSYEQYF	TGCAGCGTCCGAAGACAGGGGAGCTCCTACGAGCAGTACTTC
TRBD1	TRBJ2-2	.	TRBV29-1	CSVGTGRNTGELFF	TGCAGCGTTGGGACAGGGAGGAACACCGGGGAGCTGTTTTTT
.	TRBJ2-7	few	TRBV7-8	CASSLISGPYEQYF	TGTGCCAGCAGCTTAATCTCAGGACCCTACGAGCAGTACTTC
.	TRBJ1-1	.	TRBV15	CATSRDSRGPSFKAFF	TGTGCCACCAGCAGAGATTCAAGGGGACCCAGTTTTAAAGCTTTCTTT
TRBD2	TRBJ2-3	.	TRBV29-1	CSGTSGGWQYF	TGCAGCGGGACTAGCGGGGGTTGGCAGTATTTT
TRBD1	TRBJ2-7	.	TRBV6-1	CASRGTGPYEQYF	TGTGCCAGCAGAGGGACAGGGCCCTACGAGCAGTACTTC
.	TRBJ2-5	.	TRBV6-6	CASSRQSSETQYF	TGTGCCAGCAGCAGACAGTCGTCGGAGACCCAGTACTTC
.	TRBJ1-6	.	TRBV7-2	CASSKTESSYNSPLHF	TGTGCCAGCAGCAAGACAGAGAGCTCCTATAATTCACCCCTCCACTTT
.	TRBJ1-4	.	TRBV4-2	CASSQGQNNEKLFF	TGTGCCAGCAGCCAAGGACAGAATAATGAAAAACTGTTTTTT
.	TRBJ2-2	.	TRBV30	CAWSVLGSGELFF	TGTGCCTGGAGTGTACTTGGGTCCGGGGAGCTGTTTTTT